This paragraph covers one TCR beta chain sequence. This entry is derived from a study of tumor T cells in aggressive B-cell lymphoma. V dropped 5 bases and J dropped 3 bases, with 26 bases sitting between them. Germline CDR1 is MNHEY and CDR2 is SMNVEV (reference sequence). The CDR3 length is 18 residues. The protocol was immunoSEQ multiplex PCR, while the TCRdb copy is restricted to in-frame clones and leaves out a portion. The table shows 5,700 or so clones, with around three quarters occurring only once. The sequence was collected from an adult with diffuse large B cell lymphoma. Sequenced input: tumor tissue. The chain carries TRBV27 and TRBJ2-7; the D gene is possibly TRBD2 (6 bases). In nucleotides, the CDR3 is TGTGCCAGCAGTCCCCTGGGTGGGGCCCGGGACTTGGGCTACGAGCAGTACTTC. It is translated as CASSPLGGARDLGYEQYF.